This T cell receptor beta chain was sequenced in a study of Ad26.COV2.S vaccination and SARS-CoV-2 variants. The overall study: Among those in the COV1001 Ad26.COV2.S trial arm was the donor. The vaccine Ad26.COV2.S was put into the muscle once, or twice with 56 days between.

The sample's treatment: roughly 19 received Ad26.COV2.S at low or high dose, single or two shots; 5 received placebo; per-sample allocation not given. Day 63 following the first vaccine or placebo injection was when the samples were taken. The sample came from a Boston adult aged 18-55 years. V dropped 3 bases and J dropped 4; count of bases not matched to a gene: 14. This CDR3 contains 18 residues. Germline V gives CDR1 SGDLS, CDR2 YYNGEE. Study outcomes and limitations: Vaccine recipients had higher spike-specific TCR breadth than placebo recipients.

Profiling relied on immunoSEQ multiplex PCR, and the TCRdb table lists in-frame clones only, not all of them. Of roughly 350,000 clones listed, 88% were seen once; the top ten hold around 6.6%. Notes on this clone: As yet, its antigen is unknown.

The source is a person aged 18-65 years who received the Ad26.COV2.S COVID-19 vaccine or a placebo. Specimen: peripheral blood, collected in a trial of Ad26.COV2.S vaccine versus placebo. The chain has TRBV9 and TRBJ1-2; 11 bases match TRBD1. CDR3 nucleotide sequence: TGTGCCAGCAGCGGCCGGGACAGGGGGGGACCTTTAAGCTATGGCTACACCTTC. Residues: CASSGRDRGGPLSYGYTF.